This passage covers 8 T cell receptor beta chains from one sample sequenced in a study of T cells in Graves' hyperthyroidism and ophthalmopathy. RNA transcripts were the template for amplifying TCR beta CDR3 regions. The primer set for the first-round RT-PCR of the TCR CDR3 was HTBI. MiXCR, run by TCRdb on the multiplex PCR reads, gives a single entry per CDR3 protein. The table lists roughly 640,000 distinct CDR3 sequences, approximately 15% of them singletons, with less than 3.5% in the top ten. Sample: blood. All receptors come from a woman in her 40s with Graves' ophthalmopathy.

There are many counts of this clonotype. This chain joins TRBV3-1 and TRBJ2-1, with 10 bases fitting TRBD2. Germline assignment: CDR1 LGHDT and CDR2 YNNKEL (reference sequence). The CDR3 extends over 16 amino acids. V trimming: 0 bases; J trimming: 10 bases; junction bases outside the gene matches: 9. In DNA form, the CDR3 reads TGTGCCAGCAGCCAAGATCCCCTAGCGGGGGAAAGGGAGCAGTTCTTC. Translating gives CASSQDPLAGEREQFF.

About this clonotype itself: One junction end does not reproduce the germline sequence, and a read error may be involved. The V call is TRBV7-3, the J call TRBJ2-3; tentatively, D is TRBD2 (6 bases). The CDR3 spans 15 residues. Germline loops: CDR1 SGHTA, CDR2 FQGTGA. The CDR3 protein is CASSQEMRDTDTQYF. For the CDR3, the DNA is TGCGCCAGCAGCCAAGAAATGCGGGATACAGATACGCAGTATTTT.

The CDR3 DNA reads as TGCAGTGCTAGAGACCGGGACCGATTACAAGAGACCCAGTACTTC. This sequence encodes CSARDRDRLQETQYF. The V gene is TRBV20-1, the J gene TRBJ2-5; perhaps D is TRBD1 or TRBD2 (5 bases each). The CDR3 covers 15 residues. The V end lost 0 bases, the J end lost 2 bases, and 13 bases lay between the germline ends. The germline CDR1 and CDR2 sequences are DFQATT and SNEGSKA (reference sequence).

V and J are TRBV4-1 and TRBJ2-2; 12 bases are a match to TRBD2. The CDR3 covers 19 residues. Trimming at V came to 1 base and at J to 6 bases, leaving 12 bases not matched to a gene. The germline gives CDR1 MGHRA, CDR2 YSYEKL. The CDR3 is CASSQGGLAGGFWAGELFF. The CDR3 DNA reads TGCGCCAGCAGCCAAGGGGGACTAGCGGGTGGATTTTGGGCCGGGGAGCTGTTTTTT.

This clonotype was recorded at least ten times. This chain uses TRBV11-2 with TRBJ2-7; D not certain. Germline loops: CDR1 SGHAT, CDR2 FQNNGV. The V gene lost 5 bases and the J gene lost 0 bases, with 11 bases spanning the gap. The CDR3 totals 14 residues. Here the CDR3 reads CASSPPPGSYEQYF. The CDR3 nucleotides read TGTGCCAGCAGCCCGCCCCCGGGCTCCTACGAGCAGTACTTC. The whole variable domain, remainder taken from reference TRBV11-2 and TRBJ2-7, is EAGVAQSPRYKIIEKRQSVAFWCNPISGHATLYWYQQILGQGPKLLIQFQNNGVVDDSQLPKDRFSAERLKGVDSTLKIQPAKLEDSAVYLCASSPPPGSYEQYFGPGTRLTVT.

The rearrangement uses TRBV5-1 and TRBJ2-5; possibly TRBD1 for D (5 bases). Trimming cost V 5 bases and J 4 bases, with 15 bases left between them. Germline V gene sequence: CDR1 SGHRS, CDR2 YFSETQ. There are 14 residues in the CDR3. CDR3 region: CASSFPDNGETQYF. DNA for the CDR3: TGCGCCAGCAGTTTCCCGGACAACGGAGAGACCCAGTACTTC.

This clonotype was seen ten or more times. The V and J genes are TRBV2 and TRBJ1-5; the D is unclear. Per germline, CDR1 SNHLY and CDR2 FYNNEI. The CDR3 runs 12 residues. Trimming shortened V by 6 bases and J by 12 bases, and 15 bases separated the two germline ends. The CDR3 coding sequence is TGTGCCAGCAGGACAAGCGGGTGGAGCCAGCATTTT. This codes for CASRTSGWSQHF.

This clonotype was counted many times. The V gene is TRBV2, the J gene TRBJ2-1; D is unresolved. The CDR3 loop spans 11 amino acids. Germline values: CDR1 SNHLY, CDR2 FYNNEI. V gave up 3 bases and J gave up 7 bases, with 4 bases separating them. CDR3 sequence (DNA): TGTGCCAGCAGTGACAGGAATGAGCAGTTCTTC. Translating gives CASSDRNEQFF. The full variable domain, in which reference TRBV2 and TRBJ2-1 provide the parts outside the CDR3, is EPEVTQTPSHQVTQMGQEVILRCVPISNHLYFYWYRQILGQKVEFLVSFYNNEISEKSEIFDDQFSVERPDGSNFTLKIRSTKLEDSAMYFCASSDRNEQFFGPGTRLTVL.